This T cell receptor beta chain is from a study of metastatic and nonmetastatic thyroid tumors. Thyroid surgery had not been preceded by any treatment in any patient. MiXCR reprocessed the PCR reads for TCRdb. The data show about 92,000 clones, about 15% seen once. General study results and limits: Malignant thyroid tumors reportedly had TCR beta diversity that was significantly higher than in benign nodules, in blood and tumor.

Germline V gives CDR1 GTSNPN, CDR2 SVGIG (reference sequence). Trimming pared 3 bases from V and 9 bases from J, leaving 11 bases between. CDR3 length: 11 amino acids. This clone was recorded at least ten times. Its matching antigen is unknown. The specimen was blood. The TCR originated in a female donor with papillary thyroid cancer or a benign thyroid nodule (not recorded which). Some clones in this sample may be carry-over from other donors' samples. V usage is TRBV30 and J usage is TRBJ1-1; no clear D. CDR3 bases: TGTGCCTGGAGCCCCGGCCTAAAAGCTTTCTTT. This gives the protein CAWSPGLKAFF.